The TCR beta chain described here comes from a study of T cells in Graves' hyperthyroidism and ophthalmopathy. Germline CDR1 and CDR2: MDHEN and SYDVKM. CDR3 length: 16 residues. J gave up 7 bases and V 5 bases, and 13 bases lay outside the gene matches. This clonotype was picked up many times. Authors of the study amplified TCR beta CDR3 regions from RNA transcripts. Researchers ran a first-round RT-PCR on the TCR CDR3 using the HTBI primer set. A single record per CDR3 protein comes from TCRdb applying MiXCR to the multiplex PCR reads. This sample has about 640,000 distinct CDR3 sequences, with less than 25% found just once.

The sample taken for sequencing was blood. The receptor was derived from a man aged 25 to 45 with Graves' ophthalmopathy. V usage is TRBV28 and J usage is TRBJ2-3, with 9 bases matching TRBD2. The CDR3 DNA follows: TGTGCCAGCAGTCCATCGAGCCTAGCGGGGTGGTATACGCAGTATTTT. Amino acid sequence: CASSPSSLAGWYTQYF.